Following are 32 T cell receptor beta chains from one sample sequenced in a study of T cells after posttransplantation cyclophosphamide. Assay: immunoSEQ multiplex PCR; the TCRdb copy retains only in-frame clones and omits some. This sample has around 44,000 clones, each found more than once. The sequencing input was PBMCs. Every receptor here comes from a man aged 35-49 years in good health, CMV-negative, and a related stem cell transplant donor.

The table lists this clone with many counts. The chain recombines TRBV5-1 with TRBJ1-1; no clear D. This CDR3 spans 16 amino acids. Deletions cut 0 bases from V and 1 base from J, with 13 bases between. In germline, CDR1 is SGHRS, CDR2 YFSETQ. The CDR3 here is CASSLGSTPRNTEAFF. CDR3 nucleotides: TGCGCCAGCAGCTTGGGGTCGACACCACGGAACACTGAAGCTTTCTTT. Full variable domain (missing parts from reference TRBV5-1 and TRBJ1-1): KAGVTQTPRYLIKTRGQQVTLSCSPISGHRSVSWYQQTPGQGLQFLFEYFSETQRNKGNFPGRFSGRQFSNSRSEMNVSTLELGDSALYLCASSLGSTPRNTEAFFGQGTRLTVV.

The gene calls are TRBV11-1 and TRBJ1-2; 9 nucleotides align to TRBD1. CDR3 length: 15 residues. The germline gives CDR1 SGHAT, CDR2 FQDESV (reference sequence). The V and J ends lost 2 bases and 2 bases, in that order; junction bases with no gene match: 3. The CDR3 sequence is CASSLLTGGNYGYTF. DNA of the CDR3: TGTGCCAGCAGCTTACTGACAGGGGGAAACTATGGCTACACCTTC.

This clone was recorded at least ten times. The chain has TRBV5-1 and TRBJ2-5; D gene uncertain. Germline V gene sequence: CDR1 SGHRS, CDR2 YFSETQ. V was cut by 0 bases and J by 2 bases, with 8 bases left in between. The CDR3 totals 14 residues. In DNA form, the CDR3 reads TGCGCCAGCAGCTTGGCGGGTCCTCAAGAGACCCAGTACTTC. It is translated as CASSLAGPQETQYF.

This clone was counted ten times or more. V and J are TRBV5-5 and TRBJ1-1; D unclear. The CDR3 loop spans 13 amino acids. Looked up from germline, CDR1 is SGHKS and CDR2 is YYEKEE (reference sequence). V was trimmed by 0 bases and J by 2 bases, leaving 5 bases between them. CDR3 coding DNA: TGTGCCAGCAGCTTGGACAGTAACACTGAAGCTTTCTTT. Amino acids: CASSLDSNTEAFF.

This clone was seen a few times. The rearrangement links TRBV2 to TRBJ2-5; 8 bases are a match to TRBD1. The CDR3 loop spans 15 amino acids. Germline V gene lookup returns CDR1 SNHLY and CDR2 FYNNEI. After removal of 7 bases from V and 2 bases from J, the junction contained 9 bases not matched to a gene. CDR3 loop: CASTWAGQAQETQYF. The CDR3 DNA is TGTGCCAGCACCTGGGCGGGACAGGCTCAAGAGACCCAGTACTTC.

This clone was seen ten or more times. J is TRBJ2-5 and V is TRBV7-9; D call uncertain. Germline V gene lookup returns CDR1 SEHNR and CDR2 FQNEAQ (reference sequence). The length of the CDR3 is 15 residues. V dropped 1 base and J dropped 2 bases, with 11 bases sitting between them. The CDR3 region is CASSLVPRGQETQYF. The CDR3 DNA sequence: TGTGCCAGCAGCTTAGTACCGCGCGGACAAGAGACCCAGTACTTC.

This clone was picked up many times. The rearrangement links TRBV7-9 to TRBJ2-1; 11 nucleotides agree with TRBD2. There are 15 residues in the CDR3. From germline, CDR1 is SEHNR and CDR2 FQNEAQ (reference sequence). With V trimmed by 5 bases and J by 7 bases, 7 bases remained unmatched. CDR3 region: CASSTTSGSLNEQFF. CDR3 bases: TGTGCCAGCAGCACTACTAGCGGGAGTTTGAATGAGCAGTTCTTC. Together with reference TRBV7-9 and TRBJ2-1, the CDR3 gives the full variable domain: DTGVSQNPRHKITKRGQNVTFRCDPISEHNRLYWYRQTLGQGPEFLTYFQNEAQLEKSRLLSDRFSAERPKGSFSTLEIQRTEQGDSAMYLCASSTTSGSLNEQFFGPGTRLTVL.

This clone was recorded at least ten times. The CDR3 bases are TGTGCCACCACGGGTCTAGTCAATGAGCAGTTCTTC. It codes for CATTGLVNEQFF. The gene calls are TRBV6-1 and TRBJ2-1; no firm D call. The ends were cut back, 10 bases at V and 6 bases at J, with 13 bases in the middle. This CDR3 comprises 12 residues. Germline assignment: CDR1 MNHNS and CDR2 SASEGT.

The V gene is TRBV7-9, the J gene TRBJ2-7; 8 positions agree with TRBD2. The germline gives CDR1 SEHNR, CDR2 FQNEAQ (reference sequence). This CDR3 region has 19 residues. V lost 4 bases, J lost 0 bases, and 17 bases stayed unmatched. The CDR3, as DNA: TGTGCCAGCAGCTCCCAGCCCCTCTTAGCGGGATATGGCTCCTACGAGCAGTACGTC. Its translation: CASSSQPLLAGYGSYEQYV.

At least ten counts were recorded for this clone. The chain uses TRBV2 and TRBJ1-2; TRBD1 matches at 8 bases. Germline CDR1 SNHLY, CDR2 FYNNEI. The CDR3 has 14 residues. After removal of 6 bases from V and 4 bases from J, the junction contained 7 bases not matched to a gene. The CDR3 DNA is TGTGCCAGCAGCGACAGGGGATCAATCTATGGCTACACCTTC. It codes for CASSDRGSIYGYTF.

This clone has a count of ten or more. This chain uses TRBV6-5 with TRBJ1-6; D might be TRBD1 (5 bases). This CDR3 is built from 15 residues. V shed 4 bases and J shed 5 bases, with 12 bases lying between them. Germline lookup yields CDR1 MNHEY and CDR2 SVGAGI. The CDR3 reads CASSSRDRNNSPLHF. As DNA, the CDR3 is TGTGCCAGCAGTTCCCGCGACAGAAATAATTCACCCCTCCACTTT.

This clone was observed at least ten times. The chain combines TRBV4-3 with TRBJ2-1; 11 bases agree with TRBD2. This CDR3 contains 17 residues. V shed 3 bases and J 4 bases; nucleotides not matched to a gene: 8. Germline V CDR1 and CDR2: LGHNA, YSLEER. The CDR3 DNA reads TGCGCCAGCAGCCAGACATGGGCTAGCGGGGGGTACAATGAGCAGTTCTTC. Its protein product is CASSQTWASGGYNEQFF.

This clone was counted many times. The V call is TRBV5-1, the J call TRBJ2-1; TRBD2 matches 13 bases. Germline lookup yields CDR1 SGHRS and CDR2 YFSETQ. The trim removed 4 bases at V and 7 bases at J, leaving 11 bases unmatched. The CDR3 extends over 17 amino acids. As DNA, the CDR3 is TGCGCCAGCAGCCCGACCCCGGGACTAGCGGGGCTTAATGAGCAGTTCTTC. It is translated as CASSPTPGLAGLNEQFF. Full variable domain (outside the CDR3, taken from reference TRBV5-1 and TRBJ2-1): KAGVTQTPRYLIKTRGQQVTLSCSPISGHRSVSWYQQTPGQGLQFLFEYFSETQRNKGNFPGRFSGRQFSNSRSEMNVSTLELGDSALYLCASSPTPGLAGLNEQFFGPGTRLTVL.

This clone appeared many times. The chain employs TRBV6-6 and TRBJ2-5, with TRBD1 matching over 8 bases. Germline assignment: CDR1 MNHNY and CDR2 SVGAGI (reference sequence). The CDR3 spans 15 residues. Unmatched junction bases numbered 9, after V lost 4 bases and J lost 5 bases. The CDR3 DNA reads TGTGCCAGCAGTTTCAGACAGGGGAGCGGGGAGACCCAGTACTTC. Encoded protein: CASSFRQGSGETQYF.

This clone was picked up many times. The J gene is TRBJ2-3, the V gene TRBV11-3; 11 nucleotides agree with TRBD2. Germline CDR1 and CDR2: SGHNT and YENEEA. The junction had 14 bases not matched to a gene; V was cut back by 7 bases and J by 2 bases. The CDR3 contains 18 residues. CDR3 sequence (DNA): TGTGCCAGCACCCACGGCGGGCTAGCGGGAGGTTCCACAGATACGCAGTATTTT. Its translation is CASTHGGLAGGSTDTQYF. Using reference TRBV11-3 and TRBJ2-3 for the parts outside the CDR3, the full variable domain is EAGVVQSPRYKIIEKKQPVAFWCNPISGHNTLYWYLQNLGQGPELLIRYENEEAVDDSQLPKDRFSAERLKGVDSTLKIQPAELGDSAVYLCASTHGGLAGGSTDTQYFGPGTRLTVL.

This clone was picked up a small number of times. This rearrangement joins TRBV30 to TRBJ2-7; 11 positions agree with TRBD1. Germline assignment: CDR1 GTSNPN and CDR2 SVGIG (reference sequence). With 2 bases clipped from V and 7 bases from J, the junction kept 7 bases outside the gene matches. This CDR3 spans 14 amino acids. CDR3 sequence: CAWSTGQGAGEQYV. As DNA, the CDR3 is TGTGCCTGGAGTACAGGACAGGGGGCGGGAGAGCAGTACGTC.

This clone showed up many times. V gene TRBV4-1 combines with J gene TRBJ2-1; 9 bases agree with TRBD1. CDR1 is MGHRA and CDR2 is YSYEKL in the germline V gene. The CDR3 totals 17 residues. The V segment lost 0 bases and the J segment 4 bases; nucleotides outside the gene matches: 7. CDR3 protein: CASSQDRGTGPYNEQFF. DNA of the CDR3: TGCGCCAGCAGCCAAGATAGGGGGACAGGGCCTTACAATGAGCAGTTCTTC.

This clone was detected many times. The gene calls are TRBV19 and TRBJ2-2, with 7 positions matching TRBD1. The trim removed 9 bases at V and 2 bases at J, leaving 9 bases unmatched. This CDR3 region has 15 residues. Germline V gene sequence: CDR1 LNHDA, CDR2 SQIVND (reference sequence). CDR3 region: CASESGTANTGELFF. The CDR3 DNA follows: TGTGCCAGCGAATCCGGGACAGCTAACACCGGGGAGCTGTTTTTT.

This clone was observed many times. The chain links TRBV19 to TRBJ1-2; 8 bases map to TRBD1. The CDR3 is made up of 16 amino acids. The germline CDR1 and CDR2 sequences are LNHDA and SQIVND (reference sequence). The V segment lost 5 bases and the J segment 4 bases; nucleotides outside the gene matches: 12. CDR3 amino acids: CASSVGQGRWSYGYTF. In nucleotides, the CDR3 is TGTGCCAGTAGTGTTGGACAGGGCCGATGGAGCTATGGCTACACCTTC.

This clone showed up many times. The chain couples TRBV2 to TRBJ2-3; TRBD2 matches at 10 bases. Germline loops: CDR1 SNHLY, CDR2 FYNNEI. The V and J ends lost 6 bases and 2 bases, in that order; junction bases with no gene match: 5. The CDR3 sequence is 15 residues long. This chain's CDR3 is CASRLAGGNTDTQYF. In DNA form, the CDR3 reads TGTGCCAGCAGGTTAGCGGGGGGAAACACAGATACGCAGTATTTT. The full variable domain, with the rest looked up from reference TRBV2 and TRBJ2-3, is EPEVTQTPSHQVTQMGQEVILRCVPISNHLYFYWYRQILGQKVEFLVSFYNNEISEKSEIFDDQFSVERPDGSNFTLKIRSTKLEDSAMYFCASRLAGGNTDTQYFGPGTRLTVL.

This chain joins TRBV9 and TRBJ1-6; unclear D gene. The CDR3 runs 12 residues. The V end was cut by 0 bases, the J end by 14 bases, with 9 bases between. Germline CDR1 SGDLS, CDR2 YYNGEE. The CDR3 reads CASSVDEGSLHF. The CDR3 DNA follows: TGTGCCAGCAGCGTAGACGAGGGTTCCCTCCACTTT.

This clone was seen at least ten times. The chain combines TRBV14 with TRBJ2-7, with no clear D. Germline loops: CDR1 SGHDN, CDR2 FVKESK. V dropped 3 bases and J dropped 1 base, with 10 bases sitting between them. The CDR3 runs 14 residues. The CDR3 sequence is CASSQSHLSYEQYF. The CDR3 DNA reads as TGTGCCAGCAGCCAGTCCCACCTATCCTACGAGCAGTACTTC.

Many counts were recorded for this clone. The chain links TRBV10-2 to TRBJ1-3, with TRBD1 matching over 7 bases. The trim removed 9 bases at V and 2 bases at J, leaving 4 bases unmatched. Germline loops: CDR1 WSHSY, CDR2 SAAADI. This CDR3 region has 13 residues. The chain's CDR3 is CASQGEAGNTIYF. The CDR3 nucleotides are TGCGCCAGTCAGGGGGAGGCTGGAAACACCATATATTTT.

This clone was seen repeatedly, ten times or more. The J gene is TRBJ2-5, the V gene TRBV10-2; 7 bases line up with TRBD1. CDR3 size: 14 residues. The J segment lost 0 bases and the V segment lost 9 bases, leaving 7 bases of the junction unmatched. Germline V gene sequence: CDR1 WSHSY, CDR2 SAAADI. CDR3 nucleotides: TGCGCCAGTACTAGGACAGGAGACCAAGAGACCCAGTACTTC. The encoded protein is CASTRTGDQETQYF.

The table lists this clone with many counts. The chain links TRBV12-5 to TRBJ1-1, with D possibly being TRBD1 (6 bases). Germline values: CDR1 LGHNT, CDR2 FRNRAP. V was cut by 3 bases and J by 6 bases, with 11 bases left in between. CDR3 size: 13 residues. CDR3 sequence: CASGLRGSAEAFF. CDR3 bases: TGTGCTAGTGGTTTAAGGGGGTCGGCTGAAGCTTTCTTT.

This clone was detected many times. The gene calls are TRBV27 and TRBJ2-3; D unclear. With 6 bases removed from V and 0 bases from J, the gap between germline ends came to 13 bases. The CDR3 length is 15 residues. The germline gives CDR1 MNHEY, CDR2 SMNVEV (reference sequence). This chain's CDR3 is CASSQVRESTDTQYF. The CDR3 DNA reads TGTGCCAGCAGCCAAGTACGCGAAAGCACAGATACGCAGTATTTT.

The gene calls are TRBV19 and TRBJ1-4; D unclear. This CDR3 is 15 amino acids long. V gave up 3 bases and J gave up 0 bases, with 8 bases separating them. Germline CDR1 and CDR2: LNHDA and SQIVND (reference sequence). CDR3 in amino acids: CASSIGATTNEKLFF. The DNA of the CDR3 is TGTGCCAGTAGTATTGGAGCAACAACTAATGAAAAACTGTTTTTT.

This clone was counted ten times or more. The chain is built from TRBV2 and TRBJ2-2; the match to TRBD1 covers 10 bases. CDR1 and CDR2 (germline): SNHLY, FYNNEI. After removal of 6 bases from V and 5 bases from J, the junction contained 6 bases not matched to a gene. This CDR3 has 15 amino acids. CDR3 amino acids: CASSERQGATGELFF. The CDR3 DNA reads TGTGCCAGCAGCGAAAGACAGGGGGCAACCGGGGAGCTGTTTTTT.

This chain connects TRBV27 to TRBJ1-1; no firm D call. CDR3 length: 15 amino acids. V lost 0 bases and J 2 bases, leaving 10 bases between the germline ends. The germline V gene encodes CDR1 MNHEY and CDR2 SMNVEV (reference sequence). The DNA of the CDR3 is TGTGCCAGCAGTTTATCAATCTCCTATAACACTGAAGCTTTCTTT. It yields the protein CASSLSISYNTEAFF.

This clone has at least ten counts. The chain couples TRBV7-2 to TRBJ1-5; maybe TRBD1 (6 bases). The germline CDR1 and CDR2 sequences are SGHTA and FQGNSA. The CDR3 is 14 amino acids. V was trimmed by 1 base and J by 6 bases, leaving 10 bases between them. CDR3 bases: TGTGCCAGCAGCTTAGTAGGGGGTGGTCAGCCCCAGCATTTT. This translates into CASSLVGGGQPQHF. Combining the CDR3 with reference TRBV7-2 and TRBJ1-5 gives the whole variable domain GAGVSQSPSNKVTEKGKDVELRCDPISGHTALYWYRQSLGQGLEFLIYFQGNSAPDKSGLPSDRFSAERTGGSVSTLTIQRTQQEDSAVYLCASSLVGGGQPQHFGDGTRLSIL.

This clone was seen ten or more times. V gene TRBV11-3 combines with J gene TRBJ1-1; 9 nucleotides match TRBD1. The CDR3 extends over 13 amino acids. V was clipped by 8 bases and J by 2 bases; unmatched bases: 3. The germline CDR1 and CDR2 sequences are SGHNT and YENEEA. CDR3 sequence (DNA): TGTGCCAGCGGGACAGGGCGTAACACTGAAGCTTTCTTT. Translation gives CASGTGRNTEAFF.

The chain links TRBV27 to TRBJ1-5, with TRBD1 identical over 8 bases. Germline V CDR1 and CDR2: MNHEY, SMNVEV (reference sequence). With 4 bases clipped from V and 7 bases from J, the junction kept 3 bases outside the gene matches. The CDR3 loop spans 13 amino acids. The CDR3 region is CASSSRTGQPQHF. CDR3 bases: TGTGCCAGCAGTTCGCGGACAGGGCAGCCCCAGCATTTT.